This T cell receptor (beta chain) was captured in a study of cytomegalovirus exposure and HLA in healthy donors. Trimming at V came to 0 bases and at J to 5 bases, leaving 4 bases not matched to a gene. The CDR3 sequence is 15 residues long. CDR1 and CDR2 from the germline V gene are SGDLS and YYNGEE. Here immunoSEQ multiplex PCR was the method, and the copy in TCRdb shows in-frame clones only, minus some. The table lists tens of thousands of clones, 90% to 95% of them singletons. On this clone itself: The same CDR3 also results from other DNA sequences found in this sample.

The clonotype was recovered from a woman aged 18-35 years in good health and CMV-seronegative. The sample was PBMCs. The chain employs TRBV9 and TRBJ2-3; 9 bases match TRBD2. The chain's CDR3 is CASSVAQLAGDTQYF. CDR3 nucleotide sequence: TGTGCCAGCAGCGTAGCTCAACTAGCGGGAGATACGCAGTATTTT.